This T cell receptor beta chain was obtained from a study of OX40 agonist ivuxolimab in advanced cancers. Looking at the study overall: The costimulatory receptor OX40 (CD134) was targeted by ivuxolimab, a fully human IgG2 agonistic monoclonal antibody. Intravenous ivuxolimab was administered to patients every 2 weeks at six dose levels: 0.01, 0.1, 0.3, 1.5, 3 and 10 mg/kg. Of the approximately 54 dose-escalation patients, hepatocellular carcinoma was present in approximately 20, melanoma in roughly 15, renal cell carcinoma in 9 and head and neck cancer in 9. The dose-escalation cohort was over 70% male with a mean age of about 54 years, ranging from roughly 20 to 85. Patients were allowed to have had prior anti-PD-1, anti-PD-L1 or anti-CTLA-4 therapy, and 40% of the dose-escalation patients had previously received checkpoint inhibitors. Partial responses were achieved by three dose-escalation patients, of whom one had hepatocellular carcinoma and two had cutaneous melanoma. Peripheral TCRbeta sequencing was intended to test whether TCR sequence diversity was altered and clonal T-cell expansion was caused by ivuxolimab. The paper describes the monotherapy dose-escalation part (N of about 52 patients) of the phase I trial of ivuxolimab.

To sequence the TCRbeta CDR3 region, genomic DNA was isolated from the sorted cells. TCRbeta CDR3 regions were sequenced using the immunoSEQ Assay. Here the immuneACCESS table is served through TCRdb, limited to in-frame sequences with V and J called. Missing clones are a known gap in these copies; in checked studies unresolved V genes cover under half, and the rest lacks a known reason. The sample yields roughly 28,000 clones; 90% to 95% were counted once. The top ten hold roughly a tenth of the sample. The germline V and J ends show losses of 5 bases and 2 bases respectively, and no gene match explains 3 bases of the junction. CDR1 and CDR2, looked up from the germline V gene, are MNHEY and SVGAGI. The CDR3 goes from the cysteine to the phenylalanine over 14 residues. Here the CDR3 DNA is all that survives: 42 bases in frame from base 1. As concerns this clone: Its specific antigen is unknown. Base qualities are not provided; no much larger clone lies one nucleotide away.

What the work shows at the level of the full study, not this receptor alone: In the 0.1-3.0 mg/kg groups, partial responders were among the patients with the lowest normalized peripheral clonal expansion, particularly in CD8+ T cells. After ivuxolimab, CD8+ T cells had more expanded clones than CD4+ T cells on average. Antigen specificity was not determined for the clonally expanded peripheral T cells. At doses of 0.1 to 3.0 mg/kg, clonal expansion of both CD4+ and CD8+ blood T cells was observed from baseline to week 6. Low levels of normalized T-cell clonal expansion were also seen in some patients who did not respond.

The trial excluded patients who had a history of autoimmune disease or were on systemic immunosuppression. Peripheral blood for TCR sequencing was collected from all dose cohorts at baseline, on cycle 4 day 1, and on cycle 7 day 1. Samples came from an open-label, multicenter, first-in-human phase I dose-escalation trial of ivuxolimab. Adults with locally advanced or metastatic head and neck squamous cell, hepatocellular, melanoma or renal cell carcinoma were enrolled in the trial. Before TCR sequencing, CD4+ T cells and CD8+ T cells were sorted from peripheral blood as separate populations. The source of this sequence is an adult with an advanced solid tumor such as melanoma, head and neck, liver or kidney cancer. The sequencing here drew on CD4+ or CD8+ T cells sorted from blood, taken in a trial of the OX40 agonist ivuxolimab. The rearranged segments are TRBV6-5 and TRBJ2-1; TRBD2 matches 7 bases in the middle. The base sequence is TGTGCCAGCAGTAGCGGGGCCGCCTACAATGAGCAGTTCTTC. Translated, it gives CASSSGAAYNEQFF.